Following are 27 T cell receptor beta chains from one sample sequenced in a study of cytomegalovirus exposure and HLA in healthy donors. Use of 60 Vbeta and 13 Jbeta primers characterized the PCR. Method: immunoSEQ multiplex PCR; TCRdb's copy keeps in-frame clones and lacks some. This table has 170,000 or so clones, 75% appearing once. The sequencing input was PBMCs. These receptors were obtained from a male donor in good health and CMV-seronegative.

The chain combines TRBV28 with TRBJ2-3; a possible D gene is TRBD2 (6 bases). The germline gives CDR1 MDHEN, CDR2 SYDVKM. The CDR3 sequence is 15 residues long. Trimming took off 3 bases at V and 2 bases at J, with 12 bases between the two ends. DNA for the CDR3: TGTGCCAGCAGTTTCTCGGGCGGGAACACAGATACGCAGTATTTT. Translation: CASSFSGGNTDTQYF.

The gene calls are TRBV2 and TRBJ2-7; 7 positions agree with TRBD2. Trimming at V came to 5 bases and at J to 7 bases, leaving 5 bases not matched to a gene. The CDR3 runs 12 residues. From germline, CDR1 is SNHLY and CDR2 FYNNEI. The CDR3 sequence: CASSMWGGEQYF. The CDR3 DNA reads TGTGCCAGCAGTATGTGGGGGGGGGAGCAGTACTTC.

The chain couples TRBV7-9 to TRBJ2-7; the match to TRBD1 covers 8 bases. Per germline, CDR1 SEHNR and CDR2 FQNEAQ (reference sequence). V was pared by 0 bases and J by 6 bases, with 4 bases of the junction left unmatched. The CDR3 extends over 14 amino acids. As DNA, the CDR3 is TGTGCCAGCAGCTTAGCTGGGACAGGCGGCGAGCAGTACTTC. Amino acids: CASSLAGTGGEQYF.

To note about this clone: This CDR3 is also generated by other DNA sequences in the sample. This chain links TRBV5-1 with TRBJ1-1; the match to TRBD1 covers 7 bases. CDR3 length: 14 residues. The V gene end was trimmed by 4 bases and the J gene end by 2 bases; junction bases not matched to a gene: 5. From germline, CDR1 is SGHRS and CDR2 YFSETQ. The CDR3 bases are TGCGCCAGCAGCCCAGGGACAGCCAACACTGAAGCTTTCTTT. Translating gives CASSPGTANTEAFF.

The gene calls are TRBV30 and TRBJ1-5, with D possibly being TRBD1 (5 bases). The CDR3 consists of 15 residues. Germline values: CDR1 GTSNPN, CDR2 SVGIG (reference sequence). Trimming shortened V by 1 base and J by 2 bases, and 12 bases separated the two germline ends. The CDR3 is CAWSEGWGGNQPQHF. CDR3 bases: TGTGCCTGGAGTGAGGGTTGGGGGGGCAATCAGCCCCAGCATTTT.

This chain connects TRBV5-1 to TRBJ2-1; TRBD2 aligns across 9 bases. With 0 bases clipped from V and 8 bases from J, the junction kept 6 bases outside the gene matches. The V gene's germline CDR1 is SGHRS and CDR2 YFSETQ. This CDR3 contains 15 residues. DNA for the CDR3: TGCGCCAGCAGCTTGGAGCGGGGGGCCAGGGATGAGCAGTTCTTC. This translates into CASSLERGARDEQFF.

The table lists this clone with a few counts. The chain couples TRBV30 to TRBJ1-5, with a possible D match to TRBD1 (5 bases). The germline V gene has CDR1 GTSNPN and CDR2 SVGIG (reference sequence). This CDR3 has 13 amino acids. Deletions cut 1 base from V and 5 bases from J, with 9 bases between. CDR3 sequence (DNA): TGTGCCTGGAGTGGGCAGGGCCATCAGCCCCAGCATTTT. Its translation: CAWSGQGHQPQHF.

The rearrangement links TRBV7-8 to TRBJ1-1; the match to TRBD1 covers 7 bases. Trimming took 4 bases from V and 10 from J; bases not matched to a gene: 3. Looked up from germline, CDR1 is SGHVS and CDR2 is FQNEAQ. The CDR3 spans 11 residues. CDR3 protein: CASSSGQIAFF. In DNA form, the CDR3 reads TGTGCCAGCAGCTCGGGACAGATAGCTTTCTTT.

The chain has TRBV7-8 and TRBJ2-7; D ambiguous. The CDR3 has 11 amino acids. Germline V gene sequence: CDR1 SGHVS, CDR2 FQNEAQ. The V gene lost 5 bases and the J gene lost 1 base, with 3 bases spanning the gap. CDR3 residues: CASSPSYEQYF. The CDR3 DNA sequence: TGTGCCAGCAGCCCTTCCTACGAGCAGTACTTC.

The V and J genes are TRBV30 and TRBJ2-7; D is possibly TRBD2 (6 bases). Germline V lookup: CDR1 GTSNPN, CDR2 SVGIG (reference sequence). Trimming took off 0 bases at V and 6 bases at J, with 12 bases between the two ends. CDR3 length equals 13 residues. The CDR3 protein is CAWSVVGTLEQYF. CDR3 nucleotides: TGTGCCTGGAGTGTAGTTGGGACTCTCGAGCAGTACTTC.

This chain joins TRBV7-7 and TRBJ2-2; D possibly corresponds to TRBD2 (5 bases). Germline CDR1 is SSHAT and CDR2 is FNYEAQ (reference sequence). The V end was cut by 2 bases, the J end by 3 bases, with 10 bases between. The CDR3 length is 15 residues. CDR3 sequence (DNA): TGTGCCAGCAGCTTATTTCTCGGGGACACCGGGGAGCTGTTTTTT. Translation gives CASSLFLGDTGELFF.

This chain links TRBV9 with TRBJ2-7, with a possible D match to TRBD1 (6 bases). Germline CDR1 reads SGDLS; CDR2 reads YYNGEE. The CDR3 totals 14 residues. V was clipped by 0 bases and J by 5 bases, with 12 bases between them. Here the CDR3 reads CASSVVPGQNEQYF. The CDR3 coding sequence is TGTGCCAGCAGCGTAGTCCCCGGACAGAACGAGCAGTACTTC. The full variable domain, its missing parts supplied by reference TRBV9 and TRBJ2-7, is DSGVTQTPKHLITATGQRVTLRCSPRSGDLSVYWYQQSLDQGLQFLIQYYNGEERAKGNILERFSAQQFPDLHSELNLSSLELGDSALYFCASSVVPGQNEQYFGPGTRLTVT.

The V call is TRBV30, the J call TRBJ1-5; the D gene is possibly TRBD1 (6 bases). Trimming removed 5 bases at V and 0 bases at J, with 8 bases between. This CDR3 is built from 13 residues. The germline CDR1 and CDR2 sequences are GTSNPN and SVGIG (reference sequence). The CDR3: CAWGTTSNQPQHF. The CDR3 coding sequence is TGTGCCTGGGGGACAACTAGCAATCAGCCCCAGCATTTT.

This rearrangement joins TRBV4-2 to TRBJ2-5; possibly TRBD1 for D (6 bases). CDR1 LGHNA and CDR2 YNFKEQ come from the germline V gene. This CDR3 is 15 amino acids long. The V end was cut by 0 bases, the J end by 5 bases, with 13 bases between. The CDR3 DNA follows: TGTGCCAGCAGCCAAGAACCCGTCCAGGGGGAGACCCAGTACTTC. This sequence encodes CASSQEPVQGETQYF.

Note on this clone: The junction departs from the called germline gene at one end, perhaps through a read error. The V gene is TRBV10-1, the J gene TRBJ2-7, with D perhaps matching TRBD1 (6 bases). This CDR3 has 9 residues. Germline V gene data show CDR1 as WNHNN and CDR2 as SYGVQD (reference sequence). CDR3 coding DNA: TGCGCCAGCAGCGGACAGAGTAACTTC. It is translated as CASSGQSNF.

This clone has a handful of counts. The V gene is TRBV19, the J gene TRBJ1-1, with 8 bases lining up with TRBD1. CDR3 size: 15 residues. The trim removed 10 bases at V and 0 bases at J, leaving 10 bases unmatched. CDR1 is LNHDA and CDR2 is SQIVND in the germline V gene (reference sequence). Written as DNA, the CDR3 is TGTGCCACAACCCGGACAGGGCCTCTGAACACTGAAGCTTTCTTT. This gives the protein CATTRTGPLNTEAFF.

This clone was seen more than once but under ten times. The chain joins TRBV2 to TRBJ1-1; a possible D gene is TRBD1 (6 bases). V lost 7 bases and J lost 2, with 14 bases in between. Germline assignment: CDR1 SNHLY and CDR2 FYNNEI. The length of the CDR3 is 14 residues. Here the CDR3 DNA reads TGTGCCAGCACTCGGGACACGGGAAACACTGAAGCTTTCTTT. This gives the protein CASTRDTGNTEAFF.

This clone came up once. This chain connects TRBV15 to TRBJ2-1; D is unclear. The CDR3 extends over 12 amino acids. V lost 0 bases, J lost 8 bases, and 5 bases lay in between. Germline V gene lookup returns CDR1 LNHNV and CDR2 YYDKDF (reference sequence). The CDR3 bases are TGTGCCACCAGCAGAGATCGGTATGAGCAGTTCTTC. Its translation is CATSRDRYEQFF.

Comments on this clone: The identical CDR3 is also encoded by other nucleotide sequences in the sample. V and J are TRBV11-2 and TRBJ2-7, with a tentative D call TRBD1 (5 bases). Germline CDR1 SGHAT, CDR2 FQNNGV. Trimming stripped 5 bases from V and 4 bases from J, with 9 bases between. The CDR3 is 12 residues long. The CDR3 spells CASSQGAYEQYF. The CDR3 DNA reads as TGTGCCAGCAGCCAGGGTGCTTACGAGCAGTACTTC. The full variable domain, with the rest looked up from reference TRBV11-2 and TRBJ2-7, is EAGVAQSPRYKIIEKRQSVAFWCNPISGHATLYWYQQILGQGPKLLIQFQNNGVVDDSQLPKDRFSAERLKGVDSTLKIQPAKLEDSAVYLCASSQGAYEQYFGPGTRLTVT.

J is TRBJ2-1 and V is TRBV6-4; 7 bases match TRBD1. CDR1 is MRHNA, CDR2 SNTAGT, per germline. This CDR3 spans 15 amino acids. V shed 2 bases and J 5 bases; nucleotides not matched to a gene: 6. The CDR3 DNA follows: TGTGCCAGCAGTGACGGTCAGGGGGTCGACAATGAGCAGTTCTTC. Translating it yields CASSDGQGVDNEQFF.

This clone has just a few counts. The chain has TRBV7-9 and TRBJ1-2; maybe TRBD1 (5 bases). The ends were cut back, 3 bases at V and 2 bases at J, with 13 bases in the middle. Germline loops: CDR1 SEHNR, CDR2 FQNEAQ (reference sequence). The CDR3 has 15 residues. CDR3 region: CASSFFQGTNYGYTF. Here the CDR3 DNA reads TGTGCCAGCAGCTTCTTTCAGGGCACGAACTATGGCTACACCTTC. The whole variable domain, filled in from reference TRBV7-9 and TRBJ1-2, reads DTGVSQNPRHKITKRGQNVTFRCDPISEHNRLYWYRQTLGQGPEFLTYFQNEAQLEKSRLLSDRFSAERPKGSFSTLEIQRTEQGDSAMYLCASSFFQGTNYGYTFGSGTRLTVV.

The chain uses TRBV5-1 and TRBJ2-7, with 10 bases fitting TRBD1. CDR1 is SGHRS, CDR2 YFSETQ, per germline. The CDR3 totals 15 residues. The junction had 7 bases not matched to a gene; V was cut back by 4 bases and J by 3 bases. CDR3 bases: TGCGCCAGCAGCCCATCGGGGACAGGGGTCTACGAGCAGTACTTC. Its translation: CASSPSGTGVYEQYF. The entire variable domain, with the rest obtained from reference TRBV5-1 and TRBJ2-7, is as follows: KAGVTQTPRYLIKTRGQQVTLSCSPISGHRSVSWYQQTPGQGLQFLFEYFSETQRNKGNFPGRFSGRQFSNSRSEMNVSTLELGDSALYLCASSPSGTGVYEQYFGPGTRLTVT.

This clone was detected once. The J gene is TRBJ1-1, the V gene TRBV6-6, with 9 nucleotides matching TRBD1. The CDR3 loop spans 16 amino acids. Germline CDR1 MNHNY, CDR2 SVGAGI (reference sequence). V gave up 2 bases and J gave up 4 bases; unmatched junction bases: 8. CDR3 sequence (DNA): TGTGCCAGCAGTTACCCACAGGGGGCAGGAGGCACTGAAGCTTTCTTT. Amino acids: CASSYPQGAGGTEAFF.

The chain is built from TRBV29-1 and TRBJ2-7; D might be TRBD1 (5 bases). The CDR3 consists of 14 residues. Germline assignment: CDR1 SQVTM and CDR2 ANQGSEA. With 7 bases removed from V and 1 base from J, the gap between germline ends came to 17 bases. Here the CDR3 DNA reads TGCAGCGCAAATGGGGCGGATCTTTCCTACGAGCAGTACTTC. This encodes CSANGADLSYEQYF.

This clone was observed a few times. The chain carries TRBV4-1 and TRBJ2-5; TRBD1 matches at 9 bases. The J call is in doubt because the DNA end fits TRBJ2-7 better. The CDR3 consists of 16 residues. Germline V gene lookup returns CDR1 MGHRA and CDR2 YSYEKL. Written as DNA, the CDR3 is TGCGCCAGCAGCCTTCAGAGGGGACAGGGTCTCTACGAGCAGTACTTC. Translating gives CASSLQRGQGLYEQYF.

The CDR3 loop is CASSLAVRGHNEQFF. The CDR3 DNA sequence: TGTGCCAGCAGCTTAGCCGTGCGGGGCCACAATGAGCAGTTCTTC. V usage is TRBV7-9 and J usage is TRBJ2-1, with D possibly being TRBD2 (6 bases). CDR3 length: 15 amino acids. CDR1 and CDR2 from the germline V gene are SEHNR and FQNEAQ (reference sequence). V lost 0 bases to trimming and J lost 5 bases, with 11 bases between them. The complete variable domain, with remaining parts taken from reference TRBV7-9 and TRBJ2-1, reads DTGVSQNPRHKITKRGQNVTFRCDPISEHNRLYWYRQTLGQGPEFLTYFQNEAQLEKSRLLSDRFSAERPKGSFSTLEIQRTEQGDSAMYLCASSLAVRGHNEQFFGPGTRLTVL.

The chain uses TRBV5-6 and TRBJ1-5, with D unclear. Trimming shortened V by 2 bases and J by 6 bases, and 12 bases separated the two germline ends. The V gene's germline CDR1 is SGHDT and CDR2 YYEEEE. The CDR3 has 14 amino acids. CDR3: CASSFWSGSQPQHF. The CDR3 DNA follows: TGTGCCAGCAGCTTTTGGAGTGGATCTCAGCCCCAGCATTTT.